This T cell receptor (beta chain) was sequenced during a study of shared clonotypes between healthy human individuals. The J segment lost 5 bases and the V segment lost 4 bases, leaving 5 bases of the junction unmatched. The length of the CDR3 is 16 residues. Germline CDR1 reads LNHDA; CDR2 reads SQIVND (reference sequence). Assay used: immunoSEQ multiplex PCR; TCRdb lists only in-frame clones, some missing. Here the sample spans 650,000 to 750,000 clones, approximately 79% being singletons. This chain joins TRBV19 and TRBJ2-2; 12 bases are shared with TRBD1. Sequenced: memory CD4+ T cells sorted from blood. Regarding subset: CD45RA-negative fraction. This clonotype was obtained from a woman in her twenties or thirties in good health. CDR3 protein: CASSRGTGGRTGELFF. DNA of the CDR3: TGTGCCAGTAGTAGAGGGACAGGGGGCCGGACCGGGGAGCTGTTTTTT.